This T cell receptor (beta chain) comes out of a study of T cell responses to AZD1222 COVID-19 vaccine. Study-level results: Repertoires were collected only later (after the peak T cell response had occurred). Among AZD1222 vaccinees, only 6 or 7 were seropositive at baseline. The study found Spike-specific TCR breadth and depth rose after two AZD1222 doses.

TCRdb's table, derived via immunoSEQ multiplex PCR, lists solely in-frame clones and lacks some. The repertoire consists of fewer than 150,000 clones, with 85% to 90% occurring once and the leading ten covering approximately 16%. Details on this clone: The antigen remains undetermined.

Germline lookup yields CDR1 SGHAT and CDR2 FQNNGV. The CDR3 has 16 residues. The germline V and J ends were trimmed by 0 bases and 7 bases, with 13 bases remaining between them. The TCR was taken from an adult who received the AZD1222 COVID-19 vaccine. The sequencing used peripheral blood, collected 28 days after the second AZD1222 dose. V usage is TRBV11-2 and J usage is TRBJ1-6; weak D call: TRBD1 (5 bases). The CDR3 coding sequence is TGTGCCAGCAGCTTAGATTTGGCAGGGAACAATTCACCCCTCCACTTT. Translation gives CASSLDLAGNNSPLHF.